One sample yielded the 28 T cell receptor beta chains listed below, sequenced in a study of early T cells in non-severe SARS-CoV-2 infection. Using its own MiXCR run on the 5' RACE reads, TCRdb lists one record per CDR3 protein. In the table there are fewer than 100,000 distinct CDR3 sequences, around 12% of which are singletons. Material for sequencing was whole blood. These receptor sequences come from an adult who was a healthcare worker with PCR-confirmed SARS-CoV-2 infection or an uninfected control (not recorded which).

The sample holds a few counts of this clonotype. The chain combines TRBV18 with TRBJ2-3, with 8 bases that match TRBD2. Germline CDR1 KGHSH, CDR2 LQKENI. This CDR3 contains 15 residues. V lost 3 bases to trimming and J lost 4 bases; unmatched junction nucleotides: 6. The CDR3 DNA reads TGTGCCAGCTCACCGAGCGGGAGTGGGTCAGATACGCAGTATTTT. Protein sequence: CASSPSGSGSDTQYF. Filled out from reference TRBV18 and TRBJ2-3, the complete variable domain reads NAGVMQNPRHLVRRRGQEARLRCSPMKGHSHVYWYRQLPEEGLKFMVYLQKENIIDESGMPKERFSAEFPKEGPSILRIQQVVRGDSAAYFCASSPSGSGSDTQYFGPGTRLTVL.

The J gene is TRBJ2-3, the V gene TRBV10-3; 8 bases line up with TRBD1. This CDR3 spans 13 amino acids. Germline trimming cut 10 bases from V and 3 bases from J; bases unmatched to any gene: 6. Germline CDR1 ENHRY, CDR2 SYGVKD. The CDR3 loop is CATAGGATDTQYF. DNA for the CDR3: TGTGCCACGGCAGGGGGCGCAACAGATACGCAGTATTTT.

A few counts support this clonotype. V gene TRBV3-1 combines with J gene TRBJ2-7; D possibly corresponds to TRBD1 (5 bases). The V gene's germline CDR1 is LGHDT and CDR2 YNNKEL (reference sequence). V was clipped by 4 bases and J by 6 bases, with 16 bases between them. The CDR3 has 14 residues. The CDR3 nucleotides read TGTGCCAGCAGCCCCGGCAGGGTGGGTTTCGAGCAGTACTTC. This translates into CASSPGRVGFEQYF.

CDR3 in amino acids: CAFNGAGYEQYF. The CDR3, as DNA: TGTGCCTTTAACGGAGCAGGATACGAGCAGTACTTC. This chain uses TRBV30 with TRBJ2-7; D is unresolved. Trimming left V 7 bases short and J 4 bases short, with 14 bases between. Germline V gene lookup returns CDR1 GTSNPN and CDR2 SVGIG (reference sequence). This CDR3 is 12 amino acids long.

This clonotype was counted a few times. The gene calls are TRBV28 and TRBJ2-6; D remains ambiguous. With 5 bases removed from V and 0 bases from J, the gap between germline ends came to 14 bases. The CDR3 spans 17 residues. Germline CDR1 MDHEN, CDR2 SYDVKM. CDR3 bases: TGTGCCAGCAGTCCGAGACGTAAGCTCTCTGGGGCCAACGTCCTGACTTTC. Encoded protein: CASSPRRKLSGANVLTF.

This chain joins TRBV6-5 and TRBJ1-5; the D is unclear. The V end lost 9 bases, the J end lost 5 bases, and 17 bases lay between the germline ends. The CDR3 length is 14 residues. Germline V gives CDR1 MNHEY, CDR2 SVGAGI. The CDR3 region is CASSQGRNHQPQHF. Written as DNA, the CDR3 is TGTGCCAGTTCTCAAGGGAGGAATCATCAGCCCCAGCATTTT.

This clonotype showed up just a few times. The chain joins TRBV5-4 to TRBJ2-7; the D gene is possibly TRBD1 (6 bases). Germline values: CDR1 SGHNT, CDR2 YYREEE (reference sequence). There are 16 residues in the CDR3. V was cut by 0 bases and J by 3 bases, with 16 bases left in between. This chain's CDR3 is CASSLVGDNLYYEQYF. The CDR3 region has the DNA TGTGCCAGCAGCTTGGTGGGGGACAACCTTTACTACGAGCAGTACTTC.

This clonotype was recorded at least ten times. The J gene is TRBJ2-7, the V gene TRBV5-1, with D hard to call. This CDR3 spans 14 amino acids. V was trimmed by 0 bases and J by 2 bases, leaving 9 bases between them. From germline, CDR1 is SGHRS and CDR2 YFSETQ. CDR3 protein: CASSLDSATYEQYF. The CDR3 nucleotides are TGCGCCAGCAGCTTGGACTCTGCCACCTACGAGCAGTACTTC. Complete variable domain (other parts from reference TRBV5-1 and TRBJ2-7): KAGVTQTPRYLIKTRGQQVTLSCSPISGHRSVSWYQQTPGQGLQFLFEYFSETQRNKGNFPGRFSGRQFSNSRSEMNVSTLELGDSALYLCASSLDSATYEQYFGPGTRLTVT.

V and J are TRBV29-1 and TRBJ2-3; 12 nucleotides align to TRBD2. Germline CDR1 is SQVTM and CDR2 is ANQGSEA. The V segment lost 8 bases and the J segment 9 bases; nucleotides outside the gene matches: 12. The CDR3 loop spans 14 amino acids. The CDR3 loop reads CSIMTSGRPPTQYF. DNA of the CDR3: TGCAGCATCATGACTAGCGGGAGACCTCCCACGCAGTATTTT.

The J gene is TRBJ2-3, the V gene TRBV7-9, with D possibly being TRBD1 or TRBD2 (5 bases each). V lost 3 bases, J lost 6 bases, and 7 bases lay in between. Germline CDR1 and CDR2: SEHNR and FQNEAQ (reference sequence). This CDR3 contains 12 residues. CDR3 loop: CASSFGGDTQYF. The CDR3 region has the DNA TGTGCCAGCAGCTTTGGGGGTGATACGCAGTATTTT.

Only a few counts were recorded for this clonotype. CDR3: CASKEQRLNEKLFF. CDR3 in DNA: TGTGCCAGCAAGGAACAGCGCCTTAATGAAAAACTGTTTTTT. The chain uses TRBV6-1 and TRBJ1-4; D gene ambiguous. This CDR3 is built from 14 residues. Trimming cost V 7 bases and J 4 bases, with 13 bases left between them. Per germline, CDR1 MNHNS and CDR2 SASEGT.

This clonotype counts as medium-sized. The V and J genes are TRBV20-1 and TRBJ2-1, with TRBD2 matching over 12 bases. This CDR3 has 15 amino acids. Trimming at V came to 3 bases and at J to 9 bases, leaving 9 bases not matched to a gene. Per the germline V gene, CDR1 is DFQATT and CDR2 is SNEGSKA (reference sequence). CDR3 sequence (DNA): TGCAGTGCTAGCGCCCCTAGCGGGAGGGTCGGTGAGCAGTTCTTC. It yields the protein CSASAPSGRVGEQFF.

The CDR3 bases are TGTGCCAGCAGTCTAAGCCGCTATAAGGGTCAGTTCTTC. This translates into CASSLSRYKGQFF. The chain has TRBV12-3 or TRBV12-4 and TRBJ2-1, with D hard to call. Trimming took off 5 bases at V and 13 bases at J, with 18 bases between the two ends. This CDR3 region has 13 residues.

This clonotype was seen a handful of times. The genes are TRBV27 and TRBJ2-3; D gene ambiguous. Trimming cost V 3 bases and J 4 bases, with 8 bases left between them. The germline CDR1 and CDR2 sequences are MNHEY and SMNVEV (reference sequence). The CDR3 extends over 13 amino acids. In DNA form, the CDR3 reads TGTGCCAGCAGTTTCCCGACCTCAGATACGCAGTATTTT. It yields the protein CASSFPTSDTQYF.

This clonotype was picked up a small number of times. This chain connects TRBV5-8 to TRBJ2-3; TRBD2 might be the D (5 bases). The CDR3 runs to 14 residues. The germline CDR1 and CDR2 sequences are SGHTS and YDEGEE. Trimming took off 1 base at V and 5 bases at J, with 11 bases between the two ends. The CDR3 DNA sequence: TGTGCCAGCAGCTTGATCGCTCGGGGAGATACGCAGTATTTT. Translated: CASSLIARGDTQYF. The full variable domain, with the rest looked up from reference TRBV5-8 and TRBJ2-3, is EAGVTQSPTHLIKTRGQQATLRCSPISGHTSVYWYQQALGLGLQFLLWYDEGEERNRGNFPPRFSGRQFPNYSSELNVNALELEDSALYLCASSLIARGDTQYFGPGTRLTVL.

This clonotype was counted ten times or more. This chain links TRBV20-1 with TRBJ2-3; TRBD2 is a possible D gene (6 bases). Per the germline V gene, CDR1 is DFQATT and CDR2 is SNEGSKA (reference sequence). This CDR3 region has 16 residues. The V and J ends lost 0 bases and 0 bases respectively, with 13 bases between them. CDR3 DNA: TGCAGTGCTAGAGATCTGGCGGGACTTAGCACAGATACGCAGTATTTT. Translating it yields CSARDLAGLSTDTQYF.

Ten or more counts support this clonotype. This rearrangement joins TRBV18 to TRBJ2-1, with TRBD2 as a possible D gene (5 bases). The CDR3 has 17 amino acids. Germline V gives CDR1 KGHSH, CDR2 LQKENI. V was pared by 3 bases and J by 0 bases, with 15 bases between. The DNA of the CDR3 is TGTGCCAGCTCACCGTTACCCGGGGTGGGCTCCTACAATGAGCAGTTCTTC. It codes for CASSPLPGVGSYNEQFF.

Concerning this clonotype: This clone may be a read error of a much larger clone one base away. The gene calls are TRBV29-1 and TRBJ1-5, with a possible D match to TRBD1 (6 bases). Trimming removed 7 bases from V and 5 bases from J, with 12 bases in between. Germline V lookup: CDR1 SQVTM, CDR2 ANQGSEA. The CDR3 consists of 12 residues. The CDR3: CSARDTDQPQHF. The CDR3 coding sequence is TGCAGCGCCAGGGACACCGATCAGCCCCAGCATTTT. Full variable domain (remainder filled in from reference TRBV29-1 and TRBJ1-5): SAVISQKPSRDICQRGTSLTIQCQVDSQVTMMFWYRQQPGQSLTLIATANQGSEATYESGFVIDKFPISRPNLTFSTLTVSNMSPEDSSIYLCSARDTDQPQHFGDGTRLSIL.

The rearrangement joins TRBV3-1 to TRBJ2-1, with TRBD2 as a possible D gene (6 bases). The CDR3 has 15 amino acids. Trimming removed 1 base from V and 3 bases from J, with 10 bases in between. The germline V gene encodes CDR1 LGHDT and CDR2 YNNKEL (reference sequence). Written as DNA, the CDR3 is TGTGCCAGCAGCCAAGTTGGGAGGCGCTACAATGAGCAGTTCTTC. It is translated as CASSQVGRRYNEQFF.

This chain connects TRBV28 to TRBJ2-2; D remains unclear. Trimming removed 6 bases at V and 7 bases at J, with 12 bases between. Germline-derived CDR1 and CDR2 are MDHEN and SYDVKM. This CDR3 has 13 residues. This CDR3 reads CASSPPTVGELFF. The CDR3 bases are TGTGCCAGCAGCCCCCCCACTGTCGGGGAGCTGTTTTTT.

The table lists this clonotype with a few counts. The chain uses TRBV12-3 or TRBV12-4 and TRBJ2-1; TRBD1 matches at 7 bases. This CDR3 is built from 13 residues. J was trimmed by 6 bases and V by 7 bases; bases with no gene match: 6. The CDR3: CASKISGGNEQFF. CDR3 DNA: TGTGCCAGCAAGATCTCAGGGGGCAATGAGCAGTTCTTC.

This clonotype appeared a few times. The chain couples TRBV5-1 to TRBJ2-3; 11 bases line up with TRBD1. The junction had 4 bases not matched to a gene; V was cut back by 4 bases and J by 3 bases. Germline V gene lookup returns CDR1 SGHRS and CDR2 YFSETQ. This CDR3 comprises 15 residues. The CDR3 reads CASSVRDRGTDTQYF. The CDR3 DNA is TGCGCCAGCAGCGTCCGGGACAGGGGGACAGATACGCAGTATTTT.

This chain connects TRBV30 to TRBJ2-1; the D is unclear. The CDR3 loop spans 12 amino acids. V lost 3 bases and J lost 9, with 12 bases in between. Germline loops: CDR1 GTSNPN, CDR2 SVGIG (reference sequence). CDR3 loop: CAWRVRRPEQFF. In DNA, the CDR3 is TGTGCCTGGAGGGTGAGGCGGCCTGAGCAGTTCTTC.

This clonotype was picked up a small number of times. The J gene is TRBJ1-1, the V gene TRBV20-1; a weak D match, TRBD1 (5 bases). CDR1 is DFQATT, CDR2 SNEGSKA, per germline (reference sequence). The CDR3 is 12 amino acids. CDR3 residues: CSARRGDTEAFF. Here the CDR3 DNA reads TGCAGCGCTCGAAGGGGCGACACTGAAGCTTTCTTT.

Here the CDR3 reads CASSESRGQAWGTSRERGDTQYF. CDR3 sequence (DNA): TGCGCCAGCAGTGAGTCGCGGGGACAGGCCTGGGGGACTAGCCGGGAGCGTGGAGATACGCAGTATTTT. This chain connects TRBV10-1 to TRBJ2-3; weak D call: TRBD2 (9 bases). V gave up 0 bases and J gave up 5 bases, with 36 bases separating them. The germline V gene encodes CDR1 WNHNN and CDR2 SYGVQD (reference sequence). The length of the CDR3 is 23 residues.

This clonotype was seen at least ten times. The V gene is TRBV4-2, the J gene TRBJ2-5, with D maybe TRBD1 (6 bases). V lost 0 bases and J 5 bases, leaving 16 bases between the germline ends. The germline V gene encodes CDR1 LGHNA and CDR2 YNFKEQ. This CDR3 is built from 16 residues. In nucleotides, the CDR3 is TGTGCCAGCAGCCAAGATTCGGGGCAGGGGAAGGAGACCCAGTACTTC. This codes for CASSQDSGQGKETQYF.

Comment on this clonotype: Lacking the conserved final phenylalanine or tryptophan, this CDR3 likely reflects a read error. It is unclear where the CDR3 begins or ends on the DNA, so no DNA is shown, and the CDR3 is as TCRdb lists it. The chain uses TRBV24-1 and TRBJ2-1. The germline CDR1 and CDR2 sequences are KGHDR and SFDVKD. The CDR3 comprises 10 residues, both ends counted. The chain's CDR3 is CATSEMGQIL.

In this sample, this clonotype turned up a few times. The chain links TRBV30 to TRBJ2-1, with 8 nucleotides matching TRBD2. Germline loops: CDR1 GTSNPN, CDR2 SVGIG (reference sequence). V was pared by 7 bases and J by 4 bases, with 3 bases of the junction left unmatched. This CDR3 spans 12 amino acids. CDR3 DNA sequence: TGTGCCTCCGGGGGGGCGTACAATGAGCAGTTCTTC. It translates to CASGGAYNEQFF.